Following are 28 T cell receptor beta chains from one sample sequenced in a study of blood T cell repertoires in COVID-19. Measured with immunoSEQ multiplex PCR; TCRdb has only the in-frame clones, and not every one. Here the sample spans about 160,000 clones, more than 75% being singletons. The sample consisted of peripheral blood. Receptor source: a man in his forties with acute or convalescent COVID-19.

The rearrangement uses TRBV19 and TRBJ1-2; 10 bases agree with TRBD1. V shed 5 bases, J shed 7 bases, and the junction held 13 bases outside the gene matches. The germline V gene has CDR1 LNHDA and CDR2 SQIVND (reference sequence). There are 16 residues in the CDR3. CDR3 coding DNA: TGTGCCAGTAGTTCACCACGGACAGGGGGAAATATTGGCTACACCTTC. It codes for CASSSPRTGGNIGYTF.

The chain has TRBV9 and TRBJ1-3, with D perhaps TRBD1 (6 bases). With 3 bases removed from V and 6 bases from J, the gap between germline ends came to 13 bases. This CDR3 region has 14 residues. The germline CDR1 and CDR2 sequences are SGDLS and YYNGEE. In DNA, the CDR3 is TGTGCCAGCAGCGGCAGGGGAAGGATAAACACCATATATTTT. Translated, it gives CASSGRGRINTIYF.

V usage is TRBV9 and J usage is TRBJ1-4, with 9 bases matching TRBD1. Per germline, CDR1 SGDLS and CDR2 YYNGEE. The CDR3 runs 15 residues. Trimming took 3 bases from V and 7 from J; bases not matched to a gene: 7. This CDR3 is CASSARQGDGEKLFF. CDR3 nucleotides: TGTGCCAGCAGCGCAAGACAGGGGGATGGTGAAAAACTGTTTTTT. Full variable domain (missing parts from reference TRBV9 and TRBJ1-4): DSGVTQTPKHLITATGQRVTLRCSPRSGDLSVYWYQQSLDQGLQFLIQYYNGEERAKGNILERFSAQQFPDLHSELNLSSLELGDSALYFCASSARQGDGEKLFFGSGTQLSVL.

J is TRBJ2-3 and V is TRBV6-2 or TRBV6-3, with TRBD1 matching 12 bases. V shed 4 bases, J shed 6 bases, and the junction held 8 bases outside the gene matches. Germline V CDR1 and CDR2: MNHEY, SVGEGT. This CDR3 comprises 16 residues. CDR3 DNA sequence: TGTGCCAGCAGTTTCCAAGGGGGACAGGGGGCGGATACGCAGTATTTT. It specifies CASSFQGGQGADTQYF.

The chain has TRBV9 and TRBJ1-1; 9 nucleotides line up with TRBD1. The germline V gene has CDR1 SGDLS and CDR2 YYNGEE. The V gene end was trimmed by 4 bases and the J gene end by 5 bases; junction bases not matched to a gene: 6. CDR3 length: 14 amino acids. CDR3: CASSRRQGETEAFF. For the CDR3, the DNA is TGTGCCAGCAGCAGAAGACAGGGGGAGACTGAAGCTTTCTTT.

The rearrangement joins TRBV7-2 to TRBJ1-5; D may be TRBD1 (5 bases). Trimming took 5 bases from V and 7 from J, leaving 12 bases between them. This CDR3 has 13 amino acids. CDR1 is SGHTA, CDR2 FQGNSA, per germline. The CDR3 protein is CASSPPGWQPQHF. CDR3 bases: TGTGCCAGCAGCCCGCCAGGGTGGCAGCCCCAGCATTTT.

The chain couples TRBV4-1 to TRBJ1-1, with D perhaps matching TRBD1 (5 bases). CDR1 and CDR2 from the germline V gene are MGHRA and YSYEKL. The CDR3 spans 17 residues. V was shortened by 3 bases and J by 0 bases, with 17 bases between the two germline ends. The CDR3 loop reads CASSHRMGGKMNTEAFF. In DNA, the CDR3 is TGCGCCAGCAGCCACCGGATGGGGGGAAAAATGAACACTGAAGCTTTCTTT.

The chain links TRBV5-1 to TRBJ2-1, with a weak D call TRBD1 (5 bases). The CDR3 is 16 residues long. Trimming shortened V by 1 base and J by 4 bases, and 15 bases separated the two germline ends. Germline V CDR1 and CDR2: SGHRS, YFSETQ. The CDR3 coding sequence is TGCGCCAGCAGCTTGAACTTAGGGGCCGTATACAATGAGCAGTTCTTC. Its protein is CASSLNLGAVYNEQFF.

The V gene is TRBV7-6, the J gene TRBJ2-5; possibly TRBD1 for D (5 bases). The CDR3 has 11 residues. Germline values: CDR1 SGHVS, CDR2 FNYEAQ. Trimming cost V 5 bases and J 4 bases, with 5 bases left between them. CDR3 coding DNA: TGTGCCAGCAGCCAGGGAGAGACCCAGTACTTC. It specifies CASSQGETQYF.

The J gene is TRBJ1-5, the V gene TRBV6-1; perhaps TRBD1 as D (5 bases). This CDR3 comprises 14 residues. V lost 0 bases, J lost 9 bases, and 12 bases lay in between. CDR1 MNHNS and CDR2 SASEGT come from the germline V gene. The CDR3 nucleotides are TGTGCCAGCAGTGAAGCCGGGCAGGGTTGGCCCCAGCATTTT. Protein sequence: CASSEAGQGWPQHF.

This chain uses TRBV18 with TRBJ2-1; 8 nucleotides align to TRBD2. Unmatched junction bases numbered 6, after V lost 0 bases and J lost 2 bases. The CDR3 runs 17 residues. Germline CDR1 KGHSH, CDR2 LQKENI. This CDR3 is CASSPPDGTRAYNEQFF. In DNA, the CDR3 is TGTGCCAGCTCACCACCGGACGGGACTAGGGCCTACAATGAGCAGTTCTTC.

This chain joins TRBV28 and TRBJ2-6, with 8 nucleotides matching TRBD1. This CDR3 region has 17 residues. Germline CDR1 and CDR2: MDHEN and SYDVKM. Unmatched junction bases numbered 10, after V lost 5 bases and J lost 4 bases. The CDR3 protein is CASSSGTGLSGANVLTF. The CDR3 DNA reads TGTGCCAGCAGTAGTGGGACAGGACTTTCGGGGGCCAACGTCCTGACTTTC.

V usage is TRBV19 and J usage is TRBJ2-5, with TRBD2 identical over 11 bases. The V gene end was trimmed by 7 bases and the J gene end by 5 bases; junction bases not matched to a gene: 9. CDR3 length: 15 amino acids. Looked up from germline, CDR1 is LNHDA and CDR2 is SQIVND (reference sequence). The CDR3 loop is CASTTVAGGPETQYF. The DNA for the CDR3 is TGTGCCAGTACTACAGTAGCGGGGGGGCCGGAGACCCAGTACTTC. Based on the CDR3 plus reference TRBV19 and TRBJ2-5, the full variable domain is DGGITQSPKYLFRKEGQNVTLSCEQNLNHDAMYWYRQDPGQGLRLIYYSQIVNDFQKGDIAEGYSVSREKKESFPLTVTSAQKNPTAFYLCASTTVAGGPETQYFGPGTRLLVL.

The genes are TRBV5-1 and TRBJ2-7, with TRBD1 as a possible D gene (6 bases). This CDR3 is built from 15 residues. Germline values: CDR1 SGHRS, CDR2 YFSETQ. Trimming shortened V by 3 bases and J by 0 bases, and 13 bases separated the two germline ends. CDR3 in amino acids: CASSSQGTASYEQYF. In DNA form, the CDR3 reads TGCGCCAGCAGCTCCCAGGGGACCGCCTCCTACGAGCAGTACTTC.

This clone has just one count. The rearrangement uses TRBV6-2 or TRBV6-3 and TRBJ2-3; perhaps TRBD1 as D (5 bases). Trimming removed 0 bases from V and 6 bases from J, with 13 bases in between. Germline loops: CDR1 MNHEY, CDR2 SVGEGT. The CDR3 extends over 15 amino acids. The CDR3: CASSYSQGELDTQYF. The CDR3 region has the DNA TGTGCCAGCAGTTACTCTCAGGGTGAGCTGGATACGCAGTATTTT.

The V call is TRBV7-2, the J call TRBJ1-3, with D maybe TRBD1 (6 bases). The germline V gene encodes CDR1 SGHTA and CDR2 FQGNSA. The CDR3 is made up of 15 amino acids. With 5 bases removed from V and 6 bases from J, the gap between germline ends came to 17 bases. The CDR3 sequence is CASSPGHRVTNTIYF. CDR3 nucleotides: TGTGCCAGCAGCCCAGGGCACAGGGTTACAAACACCATATATTTT.

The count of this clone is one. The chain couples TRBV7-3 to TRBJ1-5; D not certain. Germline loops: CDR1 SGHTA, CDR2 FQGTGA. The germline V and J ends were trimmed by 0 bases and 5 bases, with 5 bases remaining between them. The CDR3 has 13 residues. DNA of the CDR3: TGTGCCAGCAGCTTAACAGGAGATCAGCCCCAGCATTTT. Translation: CASSLTGDQPQHF.

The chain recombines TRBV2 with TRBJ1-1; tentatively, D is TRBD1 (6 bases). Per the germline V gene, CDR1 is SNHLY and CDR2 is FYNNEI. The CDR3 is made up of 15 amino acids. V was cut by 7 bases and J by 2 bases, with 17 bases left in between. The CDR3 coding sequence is TGTGCCAGCACTCTCCCTCGGACAGCCAACACTGAAGCTTTCTTT. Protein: CASTLPRTANTEAFF.

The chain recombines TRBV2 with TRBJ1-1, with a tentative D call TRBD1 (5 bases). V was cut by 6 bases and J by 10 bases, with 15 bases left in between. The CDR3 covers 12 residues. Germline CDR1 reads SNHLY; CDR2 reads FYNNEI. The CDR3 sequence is CASRTGTIGAFF. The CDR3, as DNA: TGTGCCAGCAGGACCGGGACTATTGGAGCTTTCTTT.

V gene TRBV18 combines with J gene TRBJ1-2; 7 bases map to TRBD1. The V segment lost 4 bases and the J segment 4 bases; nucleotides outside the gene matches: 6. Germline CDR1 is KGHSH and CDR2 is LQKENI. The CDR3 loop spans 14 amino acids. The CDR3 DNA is TGTGCCAGCTCACATGGACAGGACTTCTATGGCTACACCTTC. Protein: CASSHGQDFYGYTF.

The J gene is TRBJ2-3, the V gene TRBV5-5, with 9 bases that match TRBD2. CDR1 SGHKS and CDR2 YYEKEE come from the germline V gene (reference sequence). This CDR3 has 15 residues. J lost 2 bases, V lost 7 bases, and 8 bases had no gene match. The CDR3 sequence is CASVRLAGNTDTQYF. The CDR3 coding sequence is TGTGCCAGCGTTCGTCTAGCGGGGAACACAGATACGCAGTATTTT. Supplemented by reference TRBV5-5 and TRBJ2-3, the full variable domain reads DAGVTQSPTHLIKTRGQQVTLRCSPISGHKSVSWYQQVLGQGPQFIFQYYEKEERGRGNFPDRFSARQFPNYSSELNVNALLLGDSALYLCASVRLAGNTDTQYFGPGTRLTVL.

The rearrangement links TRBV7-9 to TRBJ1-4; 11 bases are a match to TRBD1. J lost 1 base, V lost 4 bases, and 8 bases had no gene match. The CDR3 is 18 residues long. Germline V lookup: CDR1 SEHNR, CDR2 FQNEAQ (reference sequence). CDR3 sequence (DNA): TGTGCCAGCAGCTCCCGGGACAGGGGGAAAGGAACTAATGAAAAACTGTTTTTT. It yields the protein CASSSRDRGKGTNEKLFF.

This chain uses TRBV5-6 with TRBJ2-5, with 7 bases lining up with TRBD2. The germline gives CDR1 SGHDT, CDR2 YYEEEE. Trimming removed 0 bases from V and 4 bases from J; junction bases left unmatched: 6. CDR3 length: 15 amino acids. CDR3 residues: CASSLAGGGGETQYF. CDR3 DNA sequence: TGTGCCAGCAGCTTGGCGGGGGGAGGAGGAGAGACCCAGTACTTC.

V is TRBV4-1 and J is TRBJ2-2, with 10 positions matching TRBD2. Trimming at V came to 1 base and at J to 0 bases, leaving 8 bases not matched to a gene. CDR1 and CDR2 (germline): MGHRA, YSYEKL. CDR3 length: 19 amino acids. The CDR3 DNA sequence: TGCGCCAGCAGCCAAGGTGGAAGCGGGGGGGCCGCGAACACCGGGGAGCTGTTTTTT. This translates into CASSQGGSGGAANTGELFF.

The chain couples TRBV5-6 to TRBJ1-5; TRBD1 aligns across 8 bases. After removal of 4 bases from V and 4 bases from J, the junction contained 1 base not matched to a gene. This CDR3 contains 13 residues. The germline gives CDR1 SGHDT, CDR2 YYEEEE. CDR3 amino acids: CASSRTGNQPQHF. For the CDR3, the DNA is TGTGCCAGCAGCCGGACAGGGAATCAGCCCCAGCATTTT.

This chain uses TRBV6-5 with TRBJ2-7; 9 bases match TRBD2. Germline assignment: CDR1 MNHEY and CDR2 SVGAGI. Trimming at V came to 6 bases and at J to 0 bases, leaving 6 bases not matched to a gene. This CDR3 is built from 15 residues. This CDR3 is CASRSSGVSSYEQYF. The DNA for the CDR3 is TGTGCCAGCAGATCTAGCGGGGTTAGCTCCTACGAGCAGTACTTC.

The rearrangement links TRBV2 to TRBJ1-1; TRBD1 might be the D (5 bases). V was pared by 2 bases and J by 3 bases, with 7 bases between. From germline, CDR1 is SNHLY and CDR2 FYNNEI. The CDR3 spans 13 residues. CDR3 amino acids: CASSERGDTEAFF. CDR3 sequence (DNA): TGTGCCAGCAGTGAACGGGGGGACACTGAAGCTTTCTTT. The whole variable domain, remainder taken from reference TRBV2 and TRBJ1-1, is EPEVTQTPSHQVTQMGQEVILRCVPISNHLYFYWYRQILGQKVEFLVSFYNNEISEKSEIFDDQFSVERPDGSNFTLKIRSTKLEDSAMYFCASSERGDTEAFFGQGTRLTVV.

Here the CDR3 DNA reads TGTGCCAGCAGCGCCGGGACAGGGGATCAGCCCCAGCATTTT. This sequence encodes CASSAGTGDQPQHF. V gene TRBV9 combines with J gene TRBJ1-5; 10 bases are a match to TRBD1. The CDR3 is made up of 14 amino acids. The germline gives CDR1 SGDLS, CDR2 YYNGEE. V trimming: 3 bases; J trimming: 5 bases; junction bases outside the gene matches: 2.